This is a list of T cell receptor beta chains from one sample in a study of shared clonotypes between healthy human individuals. Using immunoSEQ multiplex PCR, the repertoire was profiled, and TCRdb retains in-frame clones only, with some absent. The data hold 2 million to 3 million clones, with 80% to 95% observed a single time. Sequences were obtained from naive CD4+ T cells from PBMCs. The receptor set was obtained from a man aged 18 to 30 in good health. Some clones in this sample may be carry-over from other donors' samples. The CDR3 runs from the conserved cysteine through the conserved F or W. D genes are given only for firm matches. Where a row states a size, it is once, few, many or the class of an expanded clone; other rows omit it.

CATSSGGMDNEQFF	TGTGCCACCAGCAGTGGCGGGATGGACAATGAGCAGTTCTTC	-	TRBV15	TRBJ2-1	-
CASSYGDGMNQPQHF	TGTGCCAGCAGTTATGGGGACGGAATGAATCAGCCCCAGCATTTT	-	TRBV6-6	TRBJ1-5	-
CASSQQRDPAYNEQFF	TGCGCCAGCAGCCAGCAAAGGGACCCAGCCTACAATGAGCAGTTCTTC	-	TRBV4-3	TRBJ2-1	once
CASSYKTGYTGELFF	TGTGCCAGCAGCTACAAGACAGGGTACACCGGGGAGCTGTTTTTT	TRBD1	TRBV7-2	TRBJ2-2	-
CASSNLVHEQYF	TGTGCCAGCAGTAACCTCGTCCACGAGCAGTACTTC	-	TRBV7-2	TRBJ2-7	once
CASKRVVDSPLHF	TGTGCCAGCAAAAGGGTGGTCGATTCACCCCTCCACTTT	-	TRBV6-6	TRBJ1-6	-
CASRETSGRGDTQYF	TGTGCCAGCAGGGAGACTAGCGGGAGAGGAGATACGCAGTATTTT	TRBD2	TRBV2	TRBJ2-3	-
CASSLEADLDGNTIYF	TGCGCCAGCAGCTTGGAAGCGGATCTTGATGGAAACACCATATATTTT	-	TRBV5-1	TRBJ1-3	-
CAWNRQFPNEKLFF	TGTGCCTGGAACAGACAGTTCCCTAATGAAAAACTGTTTTTT	-	TRBV30	TRBJ1-4	-
CASSLVPGQPQHF	TGCGCCAGCAGCTTGGTTCCCGGGCAGCCCCAGCATTTT	-	TRBV5-1	TRBJ1-5	few
CASSRSGLAGGPLRDTQYF	TGTGCCAGCAGCCGATCGGGACTAGCGGGAGGGCCCCTCAGAGATACGCAGTATTTT	TRBD2	TRBV28	TRBJ2-3	-
CASSPGQGFTEAFF	TGTGCCAGCAGTCCGGGACAGGGGTTCACTGAAGCTTTCTTT	TRBD1	TRBV28	TRBJ1-1	-
CASSLTGGAYEQYF	TGCGCCAGCAGCTTGACAGGGGGCGCCTACGAGCAGTACTTC	TRBD1	TRBV5-1	TRBJ2-7	-
CASSSTWFPRAFF	TGTGCCAGCAGCTCCACGTGGTTTCCGAGGGCTTTCTTT	-	TRBV5-6	TRBJ1-1	-
CASSIQSEKLFF	TGTGCCAGTAGTATTCAGTCGGAAAAACTGTTTTTT	-	TRBV19	TRBJ1-4	-
CASGNRLAGGATKNIQYF	TGTGCCAGCGGGAACAGACTAGCGGGAGGGGCTACCAAAAACATTCAGTACTTC	TRBD2	TRBV13	TRBJ2-4	-